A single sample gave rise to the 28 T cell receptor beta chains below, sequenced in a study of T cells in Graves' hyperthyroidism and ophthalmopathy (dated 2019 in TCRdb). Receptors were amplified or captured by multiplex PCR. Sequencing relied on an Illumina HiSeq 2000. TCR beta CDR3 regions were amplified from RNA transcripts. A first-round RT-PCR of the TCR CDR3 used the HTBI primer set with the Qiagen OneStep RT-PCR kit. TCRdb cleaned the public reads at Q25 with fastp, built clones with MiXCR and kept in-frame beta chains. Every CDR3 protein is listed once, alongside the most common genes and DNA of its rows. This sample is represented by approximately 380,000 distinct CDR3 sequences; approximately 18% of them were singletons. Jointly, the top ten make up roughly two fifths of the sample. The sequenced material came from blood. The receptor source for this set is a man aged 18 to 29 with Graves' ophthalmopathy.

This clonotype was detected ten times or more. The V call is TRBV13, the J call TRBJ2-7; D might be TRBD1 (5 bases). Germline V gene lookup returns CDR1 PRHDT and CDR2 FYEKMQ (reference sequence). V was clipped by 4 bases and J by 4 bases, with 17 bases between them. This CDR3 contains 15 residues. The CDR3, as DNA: TGTGCCAGCAGCTCCCAGCAGGGCCTTCCTTACGAGCAGTACTTC. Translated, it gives CASSSQQGLPYEQYF.

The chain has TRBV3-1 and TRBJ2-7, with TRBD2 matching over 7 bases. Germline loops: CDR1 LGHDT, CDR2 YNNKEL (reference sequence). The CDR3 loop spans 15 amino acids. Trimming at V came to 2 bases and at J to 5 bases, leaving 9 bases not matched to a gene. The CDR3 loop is CASSQRSGGGNEQYF. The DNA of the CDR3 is TGTGCCAGCAGCCAAAGGTCCGGGGGAGGGAACGAGCAGTACTTC.

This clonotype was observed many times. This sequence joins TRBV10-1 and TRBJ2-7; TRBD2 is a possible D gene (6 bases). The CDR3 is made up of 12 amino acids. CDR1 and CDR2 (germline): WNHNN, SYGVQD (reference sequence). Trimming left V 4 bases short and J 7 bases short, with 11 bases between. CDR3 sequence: CASSVPAGEQYF. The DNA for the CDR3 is TGCGCCAGCAGTGTCCCGGCGGGGGAGCAGTACTTC.

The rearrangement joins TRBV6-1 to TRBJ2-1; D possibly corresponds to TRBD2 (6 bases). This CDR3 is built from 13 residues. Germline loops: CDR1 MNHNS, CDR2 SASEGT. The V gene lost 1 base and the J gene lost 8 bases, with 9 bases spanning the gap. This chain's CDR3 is CASSEGGGDEQFF. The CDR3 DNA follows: TGTGCCAGCAGTGAAGGGGGAGGAGATGAGCAGTTCTTC.

CDR3 nucleotides: TGTGCCAGTAGTTCCCAGACAGACAGCTACGAGCAGTACTTC. Amino acid sequence: CASSSQTDSYEQYF. This rearrangement joins TRBV19 to TRBJ2-7; TRBD1 might be the D (5 bases). The CDR3 extends over 14 amino acids. Germline CDR1 and CDR2: LNHDA and SQIVND (reference sequence). V lost 5 bases, J lost 3 bases, and 14 bases lay in between.

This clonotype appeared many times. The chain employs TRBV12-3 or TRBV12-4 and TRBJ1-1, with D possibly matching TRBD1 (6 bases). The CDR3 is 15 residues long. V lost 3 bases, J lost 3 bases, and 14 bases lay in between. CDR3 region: CASSFGWGRDTEAFF. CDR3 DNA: TGTGCCAGCAGTTTTGGATGGGGGCGAGACACTGAAGCTTTCTTT.

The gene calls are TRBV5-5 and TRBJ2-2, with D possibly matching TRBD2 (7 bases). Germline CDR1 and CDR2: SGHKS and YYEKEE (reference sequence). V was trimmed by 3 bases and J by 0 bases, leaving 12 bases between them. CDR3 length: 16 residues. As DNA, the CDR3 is TGTGCCAGCAGCTGGGAGGGACACGCGAACACCGGGGAGCTGTTTTTT. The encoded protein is CASSWEGHANTGELFF.

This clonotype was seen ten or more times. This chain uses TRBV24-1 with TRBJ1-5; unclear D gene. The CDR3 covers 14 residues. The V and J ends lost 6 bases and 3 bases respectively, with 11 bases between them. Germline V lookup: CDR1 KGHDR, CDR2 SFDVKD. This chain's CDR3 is CATSLGSLNQPQHF. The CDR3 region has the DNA TGTGCCACCAGTCTCGGCAGCCTCAATCAGCCCCAGCATTTT.

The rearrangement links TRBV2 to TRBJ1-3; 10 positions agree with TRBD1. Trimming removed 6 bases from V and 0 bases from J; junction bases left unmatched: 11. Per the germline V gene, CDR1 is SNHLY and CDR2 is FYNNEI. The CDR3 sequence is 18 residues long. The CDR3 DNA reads TGTGCCAGCAGCGCCCACCGGGACAGGGGTCGCTCTGGAAACACCATATATTTT. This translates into CASSAHRDRGRSGNTIYF.

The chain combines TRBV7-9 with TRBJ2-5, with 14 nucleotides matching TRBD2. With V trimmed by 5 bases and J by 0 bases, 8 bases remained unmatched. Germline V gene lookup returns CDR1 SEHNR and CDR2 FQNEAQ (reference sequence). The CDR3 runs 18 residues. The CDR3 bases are TGTGCCAGCAGCCTCGGGACTAGCGGGGGTTTGTACCAAGAGACCCAGTACTTC. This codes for CASSLGTSGGLYQETQYF.

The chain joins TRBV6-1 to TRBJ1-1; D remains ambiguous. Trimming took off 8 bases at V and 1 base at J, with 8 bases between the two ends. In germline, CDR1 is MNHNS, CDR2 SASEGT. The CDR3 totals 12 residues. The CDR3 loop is CASEPPNTEAFF. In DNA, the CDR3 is TGTGCCAGCGAACCTCCGAACACTGAAGCTTTCTTT.

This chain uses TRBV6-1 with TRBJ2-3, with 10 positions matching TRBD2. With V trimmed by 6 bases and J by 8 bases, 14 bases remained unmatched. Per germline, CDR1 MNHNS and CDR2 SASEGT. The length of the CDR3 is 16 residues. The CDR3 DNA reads TGTGCCAGCAGGAACAGCGGGGGGGCCGATGAAGGTACGCAGTATTTT. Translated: CASRNSGGADEGTQYF.

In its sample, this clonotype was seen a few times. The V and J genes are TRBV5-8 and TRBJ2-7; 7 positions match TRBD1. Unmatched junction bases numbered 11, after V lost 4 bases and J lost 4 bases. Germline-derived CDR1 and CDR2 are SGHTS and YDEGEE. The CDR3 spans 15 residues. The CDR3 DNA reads TGTGCCAGCAGCCGCGACAGGGATCCTTCTTACGAGCAGTACTTC. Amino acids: CASSRDRDPSYEQYF.

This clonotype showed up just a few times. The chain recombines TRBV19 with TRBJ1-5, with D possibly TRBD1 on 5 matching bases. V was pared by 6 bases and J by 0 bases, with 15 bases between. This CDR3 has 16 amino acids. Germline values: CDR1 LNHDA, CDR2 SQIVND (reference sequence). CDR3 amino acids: CASRERGAVSNQPQHF. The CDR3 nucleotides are TGTGCCAGTAGGGAACGTGGGGCCGTTAGCAATCAGCCCCAGCATTTT.

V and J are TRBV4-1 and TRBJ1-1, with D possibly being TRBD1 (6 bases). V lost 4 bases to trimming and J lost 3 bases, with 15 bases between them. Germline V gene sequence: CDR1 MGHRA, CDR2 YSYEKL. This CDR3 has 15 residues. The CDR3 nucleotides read TGCGCCAGCAGCCGTCTGCAGGGGATCGACACTGAAGCTTTCTTT. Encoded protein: CASSRLQGIDTEAFF.

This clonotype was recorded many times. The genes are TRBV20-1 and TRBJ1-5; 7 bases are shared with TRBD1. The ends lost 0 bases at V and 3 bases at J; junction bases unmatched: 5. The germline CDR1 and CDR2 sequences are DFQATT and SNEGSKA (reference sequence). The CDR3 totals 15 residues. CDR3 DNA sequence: TGCAGTGCTAGAGACCGGGACAGCTTCAATCAGCCCCAGCATTTT. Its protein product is CSARDRDSFNQPQHF.

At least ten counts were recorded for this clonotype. The CDR3 bases are TGTGCCAGCAGTTACCCATCCCGACTCGGGGCCGGTGGAGGTACGCAGTATTTT. It encodes CASSYPSRLGAGGGTQYF. This chain uses TRBV6-2 or TRBV6-3 with TRBJ2-3, with D possibly being TRBD1 or TRBD2 (5 bases each). The CDR3 is made up of 18 amino acids. The germline CDR1 and CDR2 sequences are MNHEY and SVGEGT. The V gene lost 2 bases and the J gene lost 8 bases, with 26 bases spanning the gap.

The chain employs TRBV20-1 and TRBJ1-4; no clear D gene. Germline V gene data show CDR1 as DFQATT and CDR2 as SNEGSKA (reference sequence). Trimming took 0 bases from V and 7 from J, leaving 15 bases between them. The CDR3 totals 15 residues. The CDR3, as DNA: TGCAGTGCTAGAGATCCGGACTTTTATTCTGAAAAACTGTTTTTT. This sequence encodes CSARDPDFYSEKLFF.

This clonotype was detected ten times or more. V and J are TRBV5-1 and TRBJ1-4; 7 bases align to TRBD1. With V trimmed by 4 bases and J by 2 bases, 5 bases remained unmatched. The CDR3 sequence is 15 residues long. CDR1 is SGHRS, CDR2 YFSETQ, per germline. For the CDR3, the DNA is TGCGCCAGCAGCCGGGAGACAGGGACTAATGAAAAACTGTTTTTT. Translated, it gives CASSRETGTNEKLFF.

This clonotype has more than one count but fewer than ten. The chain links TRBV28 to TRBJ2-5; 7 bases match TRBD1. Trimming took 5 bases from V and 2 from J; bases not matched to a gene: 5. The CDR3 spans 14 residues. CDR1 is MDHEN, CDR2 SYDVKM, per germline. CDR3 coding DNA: TGTGCCAGCAGTACAGGGGCTGGGCAAGAGACCCAGTACTTC. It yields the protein CASSTGAGQETQYF.

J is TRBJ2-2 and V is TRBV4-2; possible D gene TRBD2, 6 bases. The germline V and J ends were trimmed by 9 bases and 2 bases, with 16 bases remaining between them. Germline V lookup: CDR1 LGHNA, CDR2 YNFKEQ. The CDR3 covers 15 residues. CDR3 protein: CASTTGTSNTGELFF. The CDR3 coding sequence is TGTGCCAGTACCACCGGGACTTCCAACACCGGGGAGCTGTTTTTT.

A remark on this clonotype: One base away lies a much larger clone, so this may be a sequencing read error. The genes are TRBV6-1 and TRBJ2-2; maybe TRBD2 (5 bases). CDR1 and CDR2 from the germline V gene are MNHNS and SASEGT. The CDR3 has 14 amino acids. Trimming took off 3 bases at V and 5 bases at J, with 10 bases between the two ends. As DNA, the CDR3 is TGTGCCAGCAGTGAGGGTCCGGGGACCGGGGAGCTGTTTTTT. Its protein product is CASSEGPGTGELFF.

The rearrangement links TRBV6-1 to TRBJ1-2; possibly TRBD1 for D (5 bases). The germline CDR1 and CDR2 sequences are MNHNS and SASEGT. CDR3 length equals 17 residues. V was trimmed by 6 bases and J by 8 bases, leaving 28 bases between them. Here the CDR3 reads CASSLRDRTWLFRGYTF. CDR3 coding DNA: TGTGCCAGCAGCCTCCGGGACCGTACTTGGCTTTTTCGGGGCTACACCTTC.

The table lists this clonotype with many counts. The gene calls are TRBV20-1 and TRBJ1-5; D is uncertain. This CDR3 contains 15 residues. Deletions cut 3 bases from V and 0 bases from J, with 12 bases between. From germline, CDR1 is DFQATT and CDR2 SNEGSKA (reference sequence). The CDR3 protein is CSARSGYHSNQPQHF. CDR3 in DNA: TGCAGTGCTAGGTCCGGCTACCATAGCAATCAGCCCCAGCATTTT.

The CDR3 protein is CAIRTTSGGASDNEQFF. CDR3 DNA sequence: TGTGCCATCAGGACGACTAGCGGGGGGGCCAGCGACAATGAGCAGTTCTTC. The chain combines TRBV10-3 with TRBJ2-1; 14 bases line up with TRBD2. Germline assignment: CDR1 ENHRY and CDR2 SYGVKD. J lost 5 bases, V lost 6 bases, and 9 bases had no gene match. The CDR3 loop spans 17 amino acids.

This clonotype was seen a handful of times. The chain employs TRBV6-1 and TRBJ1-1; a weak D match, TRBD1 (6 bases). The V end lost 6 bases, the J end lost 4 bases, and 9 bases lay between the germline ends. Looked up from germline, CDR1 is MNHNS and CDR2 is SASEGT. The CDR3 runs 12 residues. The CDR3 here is CASRLGATEAFF. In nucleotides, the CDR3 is TGTGCCAGCAGGCTGGGGGCCACTGAAGCTTTCTTT.

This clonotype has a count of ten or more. This chain's CDR3 is CATSRETGTGLREAFF. The CDR3 DNA reads as TGTGCCACCAGCAGGGAAACAGGGACAGGCCTCCGTGAAGCTTTCTTT. This chain joins TRBV15 and TRBJ1-1; 8 bases are a match to TRBD1. The CDR3 length is 16 residues. In germline, CDR1 is LNHNV, CDR2 YYDKDF (reference sequence). The V segment lost 3 bases and the J segment 7 bases; nucleotides outside the gene matches: 13.

The CDR3: CSAREGDTRAGELFF. The CDR3 DNA follows: TGCAGTGCTAGAGAGGGGGACACAAGGGCCGGGGAGCTGTTTTTT. The chain uses TRBV20-1 and TRBJ2-2; D perhaps matches TRBD1 (6 bases). Between the trimmed V and J ends, which lost 0 bases and 6 bases, there was a span of 14 bases. This CDR3 spans 15 amino acids. From germline, CDR1 is DFQATT and CDR2 SNEGSKA (reference sequence).